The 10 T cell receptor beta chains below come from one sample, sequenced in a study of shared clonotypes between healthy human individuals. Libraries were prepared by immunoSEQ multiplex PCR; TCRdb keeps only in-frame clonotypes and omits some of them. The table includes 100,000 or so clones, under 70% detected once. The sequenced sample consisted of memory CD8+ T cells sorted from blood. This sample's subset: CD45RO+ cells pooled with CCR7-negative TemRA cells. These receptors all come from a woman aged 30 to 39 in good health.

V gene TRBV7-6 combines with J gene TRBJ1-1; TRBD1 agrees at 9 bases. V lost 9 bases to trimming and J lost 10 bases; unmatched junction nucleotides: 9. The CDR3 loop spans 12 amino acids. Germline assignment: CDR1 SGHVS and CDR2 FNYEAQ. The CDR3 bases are TGTGCCAGTGATTTGACAGGGGGTTTAGCTTTCTTT. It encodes CASDLTGGLAFF.

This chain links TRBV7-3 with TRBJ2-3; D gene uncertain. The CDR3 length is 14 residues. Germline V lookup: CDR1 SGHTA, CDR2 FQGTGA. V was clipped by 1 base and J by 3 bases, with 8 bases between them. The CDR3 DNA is TGTGCCAGCAGCTTAATGGGCCCGACAGATACGCAGTATTTT. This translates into CASSLMGPTDTQYF.

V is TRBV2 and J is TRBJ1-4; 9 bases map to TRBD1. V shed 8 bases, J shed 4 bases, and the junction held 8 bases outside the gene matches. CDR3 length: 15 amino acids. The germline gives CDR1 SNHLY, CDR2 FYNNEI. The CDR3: CASRRGQGFNEKLFF. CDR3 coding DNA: TGTGCCAGCCGCCGTGGACAGGGGTTTAATGAAAAACTGTTTTTT.

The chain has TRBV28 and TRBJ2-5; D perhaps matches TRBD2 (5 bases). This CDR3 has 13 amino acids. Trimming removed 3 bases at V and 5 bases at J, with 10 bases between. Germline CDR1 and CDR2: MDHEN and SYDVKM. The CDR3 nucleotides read TGTGCCAGCAGTTTTGAGGGCACCGAGACCCAGTACTTC. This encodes CASSFEGTETQYF.

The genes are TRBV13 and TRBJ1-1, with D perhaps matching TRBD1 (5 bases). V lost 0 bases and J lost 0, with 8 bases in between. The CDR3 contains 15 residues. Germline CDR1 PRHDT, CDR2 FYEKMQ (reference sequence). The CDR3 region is CASSLGGTMNTEAFF. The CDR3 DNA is TGTGCCAGCAGCTTAGGGGGGACGATGAACACTGAAGCTTTCTTT.

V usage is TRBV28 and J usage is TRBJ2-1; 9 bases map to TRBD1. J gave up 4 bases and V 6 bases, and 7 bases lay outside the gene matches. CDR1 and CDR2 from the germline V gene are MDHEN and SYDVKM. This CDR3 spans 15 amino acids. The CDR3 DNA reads TGTGCCAGCAGACGCGGACAGGGGCTATACAATGAGCAGTTCTTC. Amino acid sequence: CASRRGQGLYNEQFF.

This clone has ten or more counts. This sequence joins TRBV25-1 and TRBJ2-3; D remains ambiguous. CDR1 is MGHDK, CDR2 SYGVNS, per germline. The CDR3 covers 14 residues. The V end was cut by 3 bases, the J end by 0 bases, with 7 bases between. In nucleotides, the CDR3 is TGTGCCAGCAGTGATCGAGACAGCACAGATACGCAGTATTTT. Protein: CASSDRDSTDTQYF.

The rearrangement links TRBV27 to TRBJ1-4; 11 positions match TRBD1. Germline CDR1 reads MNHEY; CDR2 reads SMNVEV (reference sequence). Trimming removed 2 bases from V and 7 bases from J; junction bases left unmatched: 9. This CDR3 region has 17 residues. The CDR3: CASSLRTGQGASEKLFF. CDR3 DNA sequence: TGTGCCAGCAGTTTACGTACTGGACAGGGGGCGTCTGAAAAACTGTTTTTT.

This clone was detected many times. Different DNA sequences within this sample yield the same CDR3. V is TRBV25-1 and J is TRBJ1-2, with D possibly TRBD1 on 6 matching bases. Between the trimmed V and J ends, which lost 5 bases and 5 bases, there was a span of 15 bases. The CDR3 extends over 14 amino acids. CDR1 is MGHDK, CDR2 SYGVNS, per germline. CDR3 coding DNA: TGTGCCAGCAGTCCTCCGGGGGGCGCGTATGGCTACACCTTC. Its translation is CASSPPGGAYGYTF.

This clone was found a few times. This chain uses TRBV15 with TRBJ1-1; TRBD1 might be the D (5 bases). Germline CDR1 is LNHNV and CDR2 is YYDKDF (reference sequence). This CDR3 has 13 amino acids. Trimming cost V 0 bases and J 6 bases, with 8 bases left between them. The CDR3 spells CATSRDRGAEAFF. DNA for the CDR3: TGTGCCACCAGCAGAGATCGGGGGGCTGAAGCTTTCTTT.